Described below is a single T cell receptor beta chain sequence and its context. Its target is not known. The record originates from a study of T cell responses to AZD1222 COVID-19 vaccine. Study results and limitations: Donor demographics were predominantly white British with a female majority; clonal diversity may be underestimated. No day 14 peak samples; only post-peak repertoires were characterized. Unmutated variant regions are reportedly targeted by nearly half of spike-specific TCRs.

Trimming cost V 7 bases and J 0 bases, with 14 bases left between them. This CDR3 region has 15 residues. Measured with immunoSEQ multiplex PCR; TCRdb has only the in-frame clones, and not every one. The sample carries more than 150,000 clones, around 88% recorded once. This TCR derives from an adult in good health. The V gene is TRBV5-3, the J gene TRBJ1-5; no clear D. TRBV5-3 is an ORF, with its function uncertain. This material consisted of peripheral blood, taken on day 0 of AZD1222 vaccination. The DNA for the CDR3 is TGTGCCAGATCCCAACCCAGCAATAGCAATCAGCCCCAGCATTTT. Amino acid sequence: CARSQPSNSNQPQHF.